These 20 T cell receptor gamma chains were sequenced from one sample in a study of Vδ1+ human thymocytes. Study observations and caveats: In the thymus, TRG and TRD repertoires looked highly polyclonal with Gaussian CDR3 lengths.

Their target antigens are unknown. Extracted RNA was reverse transcribed into cDNA. Multiplex PCR used pooled V-gene forward primers and a constant-region reverse primer to amplify CDR3s. TCRdb re-processed the multiplex PCR reads using CATT. The data show 36,000 or so gamma-chain clones, 20% to 25% seen once. The sample comprised Vdelta1+ gamma-delta thymocytes from the thymus. Subset of the sample: FACS-sorted CD3+ TCRalphabeta- TCRVdelta1+ TCRVdelta2- thymocytes. The receptors derive from a girl under three years old who had congenital heart surgery.

There are many counts of this clone. Other DNA sequences in the same sample also yield this CDR3. V usage is TRGV9 and J usage is TRGJ1 or TRGJ2. This CDR3 spans 11 amino acids. Germline assignment: CDR1 GITISATS and CDR2 ISYDGTV (reference sequence). J lost 9 bases, V lost 0 bases, and 2 bases had no gene match. This CDR3 reads CALWEVPKKLF. In DNA form, the CDR3 reads TGTGCCTTGTGGGAGGTGCCTAAGAAACTCTTT.

This rearrangement joins TRGV4 to TRGJ1 or TRGJ2. Looked up from germline, CDR1 is EGSTGY and CDR2 is YDSYTSSV. CDR3 length: 14 amino acids. With 2 bases clipped from V and 3 bases from J, the junction kept 7 bases outside the gene matches. CDR3 DNA: TGTGCCACCTGGGATGAGACCATTTATTATAAGAAACTCTTT. It translates to CATWDETIYYKKLF.

Notes on this clone: This same CDR3 is encoded by further DNA sequences in the sample. The chain recombines TRGV2 with TRGJP2. Unmatched junction bases numbered 6, after V lost 0 bases and J lost 5 bases. The CDR3 spans 15 residues. The germline gives CDR1 EGSNGY, CDR2 YDSYNSKV. This chain's CDR3 is CATWDGHGSDWIKTF. The CDR3 bases are TGTGCCACCTGGGACGGGCACGGGAGTGATTGGATCAAGACGTTT.

This clone was seen only a few times. One end of the junction is discordant with germline, which a read error may explain. The chain has TRGV4 and TRGJ1 or TRGJ2. This CDR3 contains 12 residues. Germline V gene lookup returns CDR1 EGSTGY and CDR2 YDSYTSSV. CDR3 nucleotide sequence: TGTGCCACCTGGGGGCGTTATTGTAAGAAACTCTTT. Translating gives CATWGRYCKKLF.

The gene calls are TRGV2 and TRGJP2. Germline V gives CDR1 EGSNGY, CDR2 YDSYNSKV. V trimming: 0 bases; J trimming: 0 bases; junction bases outside the gene matches: 4. This CDR3 is built from 16 residues. CDR3 protein: CATWDGTNSSDWIKTF. CDR3 DNA sequence: TGTGCCACCTGGGACGGGACAAATAGTAGTGATTGGATCAAGACGTTT.

The J gene is TRGJ1 or TRGJ2, the V gene TRGV9. Germline CDR1 is GITISATS and CDR2 is ISYDGTV (reference sequence). J was trimmed by 10 bases and V by 1 base; bases with no gene match: 7. The CDR3 totals 12 residues. The CDR3 coding sequence is TGTGCCTTGTGGGAGGTAAAGAGGAAGAAACTCTTT. Residues: CALWEVKRKKLF.

Points on this clone: Additional DNA sequences in this sample encode the identical CDR3. V and J are TRGV2 and TRGJ1 or TRGJ2. Germline assignment: CDR1 EGSNGY and CDR2 YDSYNSKV. Trimming cost V 0 bases and J 4 bases; bases outside gene matches: 6. The CDR3 spans 14 residues. The DNA of the CDR3 is TGTGCCACCTGGGACGGGCATGGATATTATAAGAAACTCTTT. It yields the protein CATWDGHGYYKKLF.

This clone came up a few times. This chain links TRGV9 with TRGJ1 or TRGJ2. V trimming: 5 bases; J trimming: 0 bases; junction bases outside the gene matches: 7. Per germline, CDR1 GITISATS and CDR2 ISYDGTV (reference sequence). The CDR3 loop spans 14 amino acids. CDR3 amino acids: CALWGTPNYYKKLF. The CDR3 DNA follows: TGTGCCTTGTGGGGGACCCCGAATTATTATAAGAAACTCTTT.

This clone occurred once. The chain carries TRGV2 and TRGJP2. This CDR3 is built from 16 residues. Germline CDR1 and CDR2: EGSNGY and YDSYNSKV. V gave up 0 bases and J gave up 3 bases; unmatched junction bases: 7. CDR3 nucleotides: TGTGCCACCTGGGACGGGCTTGAAGGTAGTGATTGGATCAAGACGTTT. This sequence encodes CATWDGLEGSDWIKTF.

This clone was counted a few times. The gene calls are TRGV9 and TRGJ1 or TRGJ2. Germline trimming cut 6 bases from V and 1 base from J; bases unmatched to any gene: 3. CDR1 is GITISATS and CDR2 is ISYDGTV in the germline V gene (reference sequence). The CDR3 loop spans 12 amino acids. The CDR3 region is CALWCNYYKKLF. The DNA of the CDR3 is TGTGCCTTGTGGTGTAATTATTATAAGAAACTCTTT.

For this clone: The same CDR3 is also encoded by other DNA sequences in this sample. V usage is TRGV2 and J usage is TRGJP2. The CDR3 covers 14 residues. From germline, CDR1 is EGSNGY and CDR2 YDSYNSKV. V was clipped by 0 bases and J by 8 bases; unmatched bases: 6. CDR3 nucleotides: TGTGCCACCTGGGACGGGCGTGGGGATTGGATCAAGACGTTT. Translated, it gives CATWDGRGDWIKTF.

The chain links TRGV2 to TRGJ1 or TRGJ2. The CDR3 spans 12 residues. From germline, CDR1 is EGSNGY and CDR2 YDSYNSKV. V shed 0 bases, J shed 13 bases, and the junction held 9 bases outside the gene matches. This CDR3 reads CATWDGLWVKLF. DNA for the CDR3: TGTGCCACCTGGGACGGGCTATGGGTCAAACTCTTT.

V usage is TRGV2 and J usage is TRGJ1 or TRGJ2. Germline V gene lookup returns CDR1 EGSNGY and CDR2 YDSYNSKV. CDR3 size: 14 residues. The V segment lost 2 bases and the J segment 3 bases; nucleotides outside the gene matches: 7. The CDR3 is CATWDVPFYYKKLF. CDR3 nucleotide sequence: TGTGCCACCTGGGACGTACCGTTTTATTATAAGAAACTCTTT.

The sample holds a few counts of this clone. Other DNA sequences in this sample translate to the same CDR3. The chain links TRGV4 to TRGJ1 or TRGJ2. The CDR3 length is 11 residues. V gave up 0 bases and J gave up 13 bases; unmatched junction bases: 6. Germline CDR1 is EGSTGY and CDR2 is YDSYTSSV. CDR3 nucleotides: TGTGCCACCTGGGATGGGCCCCGTAAACTCTTT. Protein sequence: CATWDGPRKLF.

The V gene is TRGV8, the J gene TRGJ1 or TRGJ2. The junction had 8 bases not matched to a gene; V was cut back by 5 bases and J by 7 bases. Germline CDR1 VENAVY, CDR2 YDSYNSRV. CDR3 size: 12 residues. CDR3 DNA: TGTGCCACCTGGGCCTGGGGATATAAGAAACTCTTT. Amino acid sequence: CATWAWGYKKLF.

The V call is TRGV8, the J call TRGJP2. Per the germline V gene, CDR1 is VENAVY and CDR2 is YDSYNSRV. The CDR3 runs to 15 residues. V shed 5 bases, J shed 0 bases, and the junction held 6 bases outside the gene matches. CDR3 loop: CATWAPNSSDWIKTF. The DNA of the CDR3 is TGTGCCACCTGGGCTCCTAATAGTAGTGATTGGATCAAGACGTTT.

V and J are TRGV5 and TRGJ1 or TRGJ2. Trimming took 0 bases from V and 8 from J; bases not matched to a gene: 10. Germline CDR1 reads VINAFY; CDR2 reads YDVSNSKD. The CDR3 length is 14 residues. The CDR3, as DNA: TGTGCCACCTGGGACAGGCCTTTATTCAATAAGAAACTCTTT. It encodes CATWDRPLFNKKLF.

This clone was picked up a small number of times. The chain uses TRGV4 and TRGJ1 or TRGJ2. V was pared by 5 bases and J by 13 bases, with 17 bases of the junction left unmatched. The CDR3 has 13 residues. The germline V gene has CDR1 EGSTGY and CDR2 YDSYTSSV. This CDR3 reads CATWAPLPKAKLF. CDR3 DNA: TGTGCCACCTGGGCCCCACTCCCTAAAGCCAAACTCTTT.

This clone turned up a few times. This chain uses TRGV4 with TRGJP2. The germline gives CDR1 EGSTGY, CDR2 YDSYTSSV. The ends lost 6 bases at V and 2 bases at J; junction bases unmatched: 15. CDR3 length: 17 amino acids. The CDR3 loop is CATWNRSPVSSDWIKTF. In nucleotides, the CDR3 is TGTGCCACCTGGAACCGATCCCCCGTAAGTAGTGATTGGATCAAGACGTTT.

The chain employs TRGV2 and TRGJ1 or TRGJ2. This CDR3 region has 18 residues. J gave up 0 bases and V 0 bases, and 14 bases lay outside the gene matches. CDR1 and CDR2 from the germline V gene are EGSNGY and YDSYNSKV. CDR3 amino acids: CATWDGPRLYSNYYKKLF. CDR3 sequence (DNA): TGTGCCACCTGGGACGGGCCGAGACTATATTCGAATTATTATAAGAAACTCTTT.